This T cell receptor (beta chain) emerged from a study of monozygotic twins with inflammatory bowel disease. Samples each yielded cDNA through eight separate reactions. TCRdb reanalyzed the 5' RACE reads and collapses them to one entry per CDR3 protein, without DNA. Across a few hundred thousand distinct CDR3 sequences, the top ten clones capture 1.6% of the sample. CDR3 size: 14 residues. CDR1 is SGHRS, CDR2 YFSETQ, per germline. This TCR came from a human donor with ulcerative colitis or Crohn's disease, or a healthy co-twin of an affected twin (not recorded which). The sequenced material came from blood. V usage is TRBV5-1 and J usage is TRBJ2-3; TCRdb's D call of TRBD1 is untestable without DNA. The CDR3 protein is CASSDRLITDTQYF.